This T cell receptor (beta chain) was identified during a study of blood T cell repertoires in COVID-19. Study-level information: Samples of COVID-19 (acute and convalescent) were obtained from the United States, Italy and Spain.

The method was immunoSEQ multiplex PCR; TCRdb's version includes in-frame clones alone and lacks a portion of them. The table records approximately 160,000 clones, around 85% of them present only once. Germline CDR1 LNHDA, CDR2 SQIVND (reference sequence). CDR3 length: 14 amino acids. The V and J ends lost 5 bases and 8 bases respectively, with 18 bases between them. The sample taken for sequencing was peripheral blood. The TCR originated in a man in his sixties with active or convalescent COVID-19. V and J are TRBV19 and TRBJ1-2; D may be TRBD1 (6 bases). CDR3 amino acids: CASSPRTPQGGYTF. As DNA, the CDR3 is TGTGCCAGTAGTCCCCGGACACCTCAGGGGGGCTACACCTTC.